This TCR beta chain is drawn from a study of T cell changes during pregnancy in multiple sclerosis. By its share, this clone is medium-sized (0.01 to 0.1%). Profiling relied on immunoSEQ multiplex PCR, and the TCRdb table lists in-frame clones only, not all of them. The profile shows some 30,000 clones, around 91% of them singletons. The CDR3 sequence is 13 residues long. Trimming stripped 6 bases from V and 5 bases from J, with 10 bases between. Germline-derived CDR1 and CDR2 are MRHNA and SNTAGT. This rearrangement joins TRBV6-4 to TRBJ2-2, with D maybe TRBD2 (6 bases). The source material was CD8+ T cells from peripheral blood mononuclear cells, sampled in the second trimester of pregnancy. The clonotype comes from a female donor in good health, enrolled as a control in a pregnancy study. The CDR3 region has the DNA TGTGCCAGCAGCGGGAGCGAAACCGGGGAGCTGTTTTTT. Its protein product is CASSGSETGELFF.